The source of this TCR beta chain is a study of blood T cell repertoires in COVID-19. Generated by immunoSEQ multiplex PCR, the TCRdb table keeps only in-frame clones and is missing some. The sample consists of 150,000 to 200,000 clones, 65% to 90% of them appearing once. Germline CDR1 is KGHSH and CDR2 is LQKENI. The CDR3 has 19 amino acids. Trimming took 3 bases from V and 0 from J, leaving 22 bases between them. The sample was peripheral blood. The clonotype originates from a man between 50 and 59 years old with active or convalescent COVID-19. The rearrangement joins TRBV18 to TRBJ2-3; the D gene is possibly TRBD1 (6 bases). The CDR3 coding sequence is TGTGCCAGCTCACCGGGAACAGGGACGGGCGGGCCAAGCACAGATACGCAGTATTTT. This codes for CASSPGTGTGGPSTDTQYF.